This entry lists 8 T cell receptor beta chains sequenced from one sample in a study of shared clonotypes between healthy human individuals. The protocol was immunoSEQ multiplex PCR, while the TCRdb copy is restricted to in-frame clones and leaves out a portion. Among 2 million to 2.5 million clones, around 95% were seen once, and the ten largest hold roughly 0.13%. The source material was naive CD4+ T cells sorted from blood. Regarding subset: CD45RA+ positively selected. These TCRs come from a man between 18 and 29 years old in good health.

The chain uses TRBV28 and TRBJ2-5, with 10 bases that match TRBD1. In germline, CDR1 is MDHEN, CDR2 SYDVKM. The CDR3 loop spans 16 amino acids. After removal of 7 bases from V and 5 bases from J, the junction contained 13 bases not matched to a gene. Here the CDR3 DNA reads TGTGCCAGCAAATCCTCCGGGACAGGGGATCGTGAGACCCAGTACTTC. Its translation: CASKSSGTGDRETQYF.

This rearrangement joins TRBV29-1 to TRBJ1-2, with D perhaps TRBD1 (6 bases). The CDR3 consists of 14 residues. Trimming stripped 1 base from V and 1 base from J, with 10 bases between. CDR1 and CDR2 from the germline V gene are SQVTM and ANQGSEA. DNA of the CDR3: TGCAGCGTTGAAGCTGGGGGCAATAACTATGGCTACACCTTC. It encodes CSVEAGGNNYGYTF.

The chain recombines TRBV5-4 with TRBJ2-2, with TRBD2 as a possible D gene (6 bases). The CDR3 extends over 15 amino acids. The V and J ends lost 4 bases and 4 bases respectively, with 14 bases between them. Germline V lookup: CDR1 SGHNT, CDR2 YYREEE (reference sequence). The CDR3 protein is CASSAAKGGTGELFF. As DNA, the CDR3 is TGTGCCAGCAGCGCGGCCAAGGGAGGCACCGGGGAGCTGTTTTTT.

V is TRBV5-1 and J is TRBJ2-7; TRBD1 matches at 7 bases. The CDR3 has 15 amino acids. Germline CDR1 and CDR2: SGHRS and YFSETQ. Germline trimming cut 0 bases from V and 2 bases from J; bases unmatched to any gene: 5. The CDR3 region is CASSLEGGPPYEQYF. CDR3 bases: TGCGCCAGCAGCTTGGAAGGGGGCCCCCCCTACGAGCAGTACTTC.

The CDR3 is CAGGDGSNEKLFF. CDR3 DNA: TGTGCCGGGGGAGACGGTTCTAATGAAAAACTGTTTTTT. The V and J genes are TRBV30 and TRBJ1-4, with D possibly being TRBD1 (5 bases). The V and J ends lost 8 bases and 3 bases respectively, with 13 bases between them. Germline CDR1 is GTSNPN and CDR2 is SVGIG (reference sequence). CDR3 length: 13 amino acids.

A word on this clone: Different DNA sequences within this sample yield the same CDR3. V usage is TRBV11-2 and J usage is TRBJ2-5; no reliable D call. The CDR3 consists of 13 residues. Deletions cut 3 bases from V and 3 bases from J, with 8 bases between. Germline V CDR1 and CDR2: SGHAT, FQNNGV. The CDR3 DNA reads TGTGCCAGCAGCTTCGGTCCCAAAGAGACCCAGTACTTC. This gives the protein CASSFGPKETQYF. Together with reference TRBV11-2 and TRBJ2-5, the CDR3 gives the full variable domain: EAGVAQSPRYKIIEKRQSVAFWCNPISGHATLYWYQQILGQGPKLLIQFQNNGVVDDSQLPKDRFSAERLKGVDSTLKIQPAKLEDSAVYLCASSFGPKETQYFGPGTRLLVL.

Comments on this clone: Other DNA variants within this sample encode the same CDR3. CDR3 protein: CAWSDRGSGYTF. The DNA for the CDR3 is TGTGCCTGGAGTGACAGGGGGTCTGGCTACACCTTC. J is TRBJ1-2 and V is TRBV30; 8 nucleotides match TRBD1. The CDR3 spans 12 residues. Trimming removed 1 base from V and 7 bases from J; junction bases left unmatched: 2. Germline values: CDR1 GTSNPN, CDR2 SVGIG (reference sequence).

The rearrangement joins TRBV6-5 to TRBJ1-1, with D uncertain. Germline assignment: CDR1 MNHEY and CDR2 SVGAGI. The CDR3 extends over 14 amino acids. Trimming removed 5 bases from V and 2 bases from J, with 12 bases in between. The DNA of the CDR3 is TGTGCCAGCAGTCCTCTCGGAGCTAACACTGAAGCTTTCTTT. Protein: CASSPLGANTEAFF.